Below, 21 T cell receptor beta chains from the same sample are listed, as sequenced in a study of human T cells and chemical hapten exposure (TCRdb year 2021). The method behind the library was RACE. Sequencing was performed on a NextSeq 500. TCRdb's own reprocessing of the public reads used fastp at Q25 and MiXCR and kept productive beta chains. Rows are combined by CDR3 protein, so each entry shows the most common genes and DNA. Across this sample there are 300,000 to 350,000 distinct CDR3 sequences, with 6% to 8.5% seen only once. Of the sample, about 8% is held by the ten largest clones. The time point label on this specimen signifies: patch test 1, 2 weeks after DPC sensitization. In light of the paper, this sample's treatment or condition label describes: therapeutic diphenylcyclopropenone sensitization with weekly scalp DPC. Sequenced material: whole blood, taken in connection with sensitization to the hapten diphenylcyclopropenone (DPC). The receptors derive from a woman under 30 with alopecia areata. Some clones in this sample may be carry-over from other donors' samples.

The chain carries TRBV20-1 and TRBJ1-6; D is undetermined. The CDR3 contains 15 residues. The ends were cut back, 0 bases at V and 3 bases at J, with 9 bases in the middle. The germline gives CDR1 DFQATT, CDR2 SNEGSKA (reference sequence). CDR3 region: CSAREREGYNSPLHF. CDR3 nucleotides: TGCAGTGCTAGAGAGAGGGAGGGCTATAATTCACCCCTCCACTTT.

This clonotype occurred many times. The chain recombines TRBV12-3 or TRBV12-4 with TRBJ2-1; 10 bases align to TRBD2. J was trimmed by 0 bases and V by 5 bases; bases with no gene match: 19. The CDR3 runs 21 residues. CDR3 loop: CASSSTQVAGGRISSYNEQFF. CDR3 DNA: TGTGCCAGCAGTAGCACCCAGGTAGCGGGGGGCCGGATTAGCTCCTACAATGAGCAGTTCTTC.

This clonotype was counted ten times or more. The chain is built from TRBV6-1 and TRBJ2-5; the D gene is possibly TRBD2 (6 bases). The germline V and J ends were trimmed by 1 base and 5 bases, with 17 bases remaining between them. The germline V gene encodes CDR1 MNHNS and CDR2 SASEGT. This CDR3 region has 16 residues. The CDR3 loop reads CASSEDLVGGSETQYF. The CDR3 DNA sequence: TGTGCCAGCAGTGAAGACTTGGTGGGGGGTTCGGAGACCCAGTACTTC.

The chain is built from TRBV18 and TRBJ1-3; D is unresolved. The V gene lost 2 bases and the J gene lost 0 bases, with 5 bases spanning the gap. The CDR3 totals 14 residues. Germline V lookup: CDR1 KGHSH, CDR2 LQKENI. The CDR3 loop reads CASSPDLSGNTIYF. CDR3 nucleotide sequence: TGTGCCAGCTCACCAGACCTCTCTGGAAACACCATATATTTT.

This clonotype showed up many times. The chain has TRBV7-2 and TRBJ2-3; no firm D call. CDR1 and CDR2 from the germline V gene are SGHTA and FQGNSA. V was pared by 1 base and J by 6 bases, with 11 bases between. The CDR3 covers 14 residues. Here the CDR3 reads CASSLGLPPDTQYF. The CDR3 DNA follows: TGTGCCAGCAGCTTAGGACTCCCGCCGGATACGCAGTATTTT.

This chain links TRBV20-1 with TRBJ1-3; no clear D. V lost 6 bases, J lost 3 bases, and 6 bases lay in between. The CDR3 extends over 11 amino acids. Per germline, CDR1 DFQATT and CDR2 SNEGSKA (reference sequence). CDR3 region: CSASYGNTIYF. The CDR3 region has the DNA TGCAGTGCCTCCTATGGAAACACCATATATTTT.

This clonotype was seen many times. The chain uses TRBV29-1 and TRBJ1-1; 8 bases are a match to TRBD1. The CDR3 covers 13 residues. J gave up 4 bases and V 8 bases, and 9 bases lay outside the gene matches. CDR1 and CDR2 (germline): SQVTM, ANQGSEA. The DNA for the CDR3 is TGCAGCTCGACAGGGGCGGGCTTCACTGAAGCTTTCTTT. Its translation is CSSTGAGFTEAFF.

This clonotype occurred many times. The V and J genes are TRBV29-1 and TRBJ1-2; D gene uncertain. Deletions cut 3 bases from V and 4 bases from J, with 12 bases between. The CDR3 is 13 residues long. Germline lookup yields CDR1 SQVTM and CDR2 ANQGSEA. The CDR3 loop is CSVEGESLYGYTF. As DNA, the CDR3 is TGCAGCGTTGAGGGAGAAAGTCTCTATGGCTACACCTTC.

This clonotype was detected ten times or more. J is TRBJ2-5 and V is TRBV5-1; TRBD1 is a possible D gene (5 bases). Trimming took off 5 bases at V and 2 bases at J, with 10 bases between the two ends. The V gene's germline CDR1 is SGHRS and CDR2 YFSETQ. The CDR3 runs 13 residues. The CDR3 protein is CASSFQGQETQYF. CDR3 DNA sequence: TGCGCCAGCAGTTTCCAGGGTCAAGAGACCCAGTACTTC.

This clonotype was recorded at least ten times. CDR3 in amino acids: CATRGPNTGELFF. In nucleotides, the CDR3 is TGTGCCACTCGGGGTCCGAACACCGGGGAGCTGTTTTTT. The chain couples TRBV10-3 to TRBJ2-2; D possibly corresponds to TRBD2 (5 bases). V was trimmed by 10 bases and J by 0 bases, leaving 9 bases between them. The CDR3 has 13 residues. CDR1 and CDR2 from the germline V gene are ENHRY and SYGVKD.

A few counts support this clonotype. The chain carries TRBV4-2 and TRBJ2-3; D perhaps matches TRBD1 (5 bases). CDR1 is LGHNA, CDR2 YNFKEQ, per germline. The CDR3 loop spans 14 amino acids. V lost 7 bases and J lost 5, with 16 bases in between. CDR3 bases: TGTGCCAGCACCTATGGGGCTCAGAGAGATACGCAGTATTTT. Residues: CASTYGAQRDTQYF.

With regard to this clonotype: An end of the junction differs from the germline gene, which may be a read error. The chain uses TRBV7-8 and TRBJ2-6; TRBD1 or TRBD2 may be the D gene (5 bases each). From germline, CDR1 is SGHVS and CDR2 FQNEAQ. The CDR3 covers 15 residues. CDR3 sequence reads: CASSLGAPGASVLTF. The CDR3 DNA follows: TGTGCCAGCAGCTTAGGAGCGCCCGGGGCCAGCGTCCTGACTTTC. Using reference TRBV7-8 and TRBJ2-6 for the parts outside the CDR3, the full variable domain is GAGVSQSPRYKVAKRGQDVALRCDPISGHVSLFWYQQALGQGPEFLTYFQNEAQLDKSGLPSDRFFAERPEGSVSTLKIQRTQQEDSAVYLCASSLGAPGASVLTFGAGSRLTVL.

The rearrangement links TRBV6-5 to TRBJ2-7; the D gene is possibly TRBD1 (5 bases). Germline lookup yields CDR1 MNHEY and CDR2 SVGAGI. The germline V and J ends were trimmed by 2 bases and 6 bases, with 11 bases remaining between them. The CDR3 runs 13 residues. This CDR3 reads CASSYASTGEQYF. CDR3 in DNA: TGTGCCAGCAGTTACGCTTCTACAGGCGAGCAGTACTTC.

This clonotype has ten or more counts. This chain links TRBV5-1 with TRBJ1-6; no clear D gene. Trimming cost V 0 bases and J 10 bases, with 11 bases left between them. This CDR3 is 14 amino acids long. Germline CDR1 reads SGHRS; CDR2 reads YFSETQ. In DNA, the CDR3 is TGCGCCAGCAGCTTGGAAGGGTTCGGATCACCCCTCCACTTT. Encoded protein: CASSLEGFGSPLHF.

The V call is TRBV5-1, the J call TRBJ1-2, with no clear D. Looked up from germline, CDR1 is SGHRS and CDR2 is YFSETQ. V was clipped by 0 bases and J by 3 bases, with 9 bases between them. The CDR3 runs 14 residues. The CDR3 sequence: CASSLGFTDYGYTF. CDR3 bases: TGCGCCAGCAGCTTGGGGTTTACGGACTATGGCTACACCTTC.

The sample holds many counts of this clonotype. The chain employs TRBV12-3 or TRBV12-4 and TRBJ2-1, with TRBD2 matching over 7 bases. The CDR3 is 11 amino acids. Germline trimming cut 6 bases from V and 12 bases from J; bases unmatched to any gene: 5. The chain's CDR3 is CASSIWGGQFF. In DNA form, the CDR3 reads TGTGCCAGCAGCATTTGGGGGGGGCAGTTCTTC.

This clonotype occurred a few times. This chain connects TRBV19 to TRBJ2-1, with TRBD2 as a possible D gene (6 bases). There are 14 residues in the CDR3. The V end lost 7 bases, the J end lost 2 bases, and 12 bases lay between the germline ends. CDR1 LNHDA and CDR2 SQIVND come from the germline V gene (reference sequence). The CDR3 bases are TGTGCCAGTACCTCTAGCGTTACCTACAATGAGCAGTTCTTC. Its protein product is CASTSSVTYNEQFF.

This clonotype showed up many times. The V gene is TRBV5-1, the J gene TRBJ1-1; D is ambiguous. The germline V gene has CDR1 SGHRS and CDR2 YFSETQ. This CDR3 has 13 amino acids. The germline V and J ends were trimmed by 0 bases and 9 bases, with 12 bases remaining between them. Here the CDR3 reads CASSLEEYAKAFF. DNA of the CDR3: TGCGCCAGCAGCTTGGAGGAGTACGCGAAAGCTTTCTTT. The full variable domain, rest sourced from reference TRBV5-1 and TRBJ1-1, is KAGVTQTPRYLIKTRGQQVTLSCSPISGHRSVSWYQQTPGQGLQFLFEYFSETQRNKGNFPGRFSGRQFSNSRSEMNVSTLELGDSALYLCASSLEEYAKAFFGQGTRLTVV.

There are a few counts of this clonotype. The chain has TRBV29-1 and TRBJ2-7; TRBD1 aligns across 8 bases. CDR1 is SQVTM and CDR2 is ANQGSEA in the germline V gene. This CDR3 has 16 residues. V lost 3 bases and J lost 0; bases outside the gene matches: 10. CDR3 residues: CSVEDGRTGSSYEQYF. Written as DNA, the CDR3 is TGCAGCGTTGAGGATGGAAGGACAGGGAGCTCCTACGAGCAGTACTTC.

The genes are TRBV4-3 and TRBJ1-6; maybe TRBD1 (5 bases). There are 16 residues in the CDR3. V lost 1 base and J lost 9, with 16 bases in between. Germline lookup yields CDR1 LGHNA and CDR2 YSLEER. The CDR3 coding sequence is TGCGCCAGCAGCCAAGGGTTCGGGGACGGGGGTTCACCCCTCCACTTT. Translating gives CASSQGFGDGGSPLHF.

There are many counts of this clonotype. The chain uses TRBV7-8 and TRBJ2-1; possible D gene TRBD1, 6 bases. V was cut by 3 bases and J by 4 bases, with 13 bases left in between. The CDR3 runs to 15 residues. CDR1 and CDR2 from the germline V gene are SGHVS and FQNEAQ. The chain's CDR3 is CASSFRRTAYNEQFF. For the CDR3, the DNA is TGTGCCAGCAGCTTCAGAAGGACAGCTTACAATGAGCAGTTCTTC.